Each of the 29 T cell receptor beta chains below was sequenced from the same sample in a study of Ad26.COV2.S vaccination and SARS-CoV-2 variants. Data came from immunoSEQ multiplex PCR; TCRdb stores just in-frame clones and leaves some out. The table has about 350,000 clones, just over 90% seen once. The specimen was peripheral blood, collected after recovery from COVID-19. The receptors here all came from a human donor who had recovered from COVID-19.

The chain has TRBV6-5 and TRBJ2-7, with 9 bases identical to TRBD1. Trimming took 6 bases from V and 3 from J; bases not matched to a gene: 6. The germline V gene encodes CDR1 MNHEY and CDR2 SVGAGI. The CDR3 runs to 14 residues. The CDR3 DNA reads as TGTGCCAGCAGCCTCCGGGACAGGGACTACGAGCAGTACTTC. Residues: CASSLRDRDYEQYF.

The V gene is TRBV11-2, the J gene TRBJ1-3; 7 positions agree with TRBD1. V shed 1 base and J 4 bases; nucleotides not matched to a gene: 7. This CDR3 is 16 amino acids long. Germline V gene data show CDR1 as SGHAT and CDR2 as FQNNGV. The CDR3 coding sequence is TGTGCCAGCAGCTTAGTGCCAGGGGGAACGGGAAACACCATATATTTT. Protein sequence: CASSLVPGGTGNTIYF.

DNA of the CDR3: TGTGCCAGCAGGAACAAACTCACCGGGACTAGCGGGGGGGCCCCAGAGACCCAGTACTTC. It is translated as CASRNKLTGTSGGAPETQYF. The rearrangement joins TRBV5-5 to TRBJ2-5; TRBD2 agrees at 16 bases. The CDR3 is made up of 20 amino acids. J gave up 4 bases and V 5 bases, and 17 bases lay outside the gene matches. Germline V gene sequence: CDR1 SGHKS, CDR2 YYEKEE (reference sequence).

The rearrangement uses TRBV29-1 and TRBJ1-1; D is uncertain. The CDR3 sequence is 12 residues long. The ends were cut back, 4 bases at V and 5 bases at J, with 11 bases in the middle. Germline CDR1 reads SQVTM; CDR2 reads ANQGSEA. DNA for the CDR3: TGCAGCGTTGGGCAGGAATGGACTGAAGCTTTCTTT. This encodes CSVGQEWTEAFF.

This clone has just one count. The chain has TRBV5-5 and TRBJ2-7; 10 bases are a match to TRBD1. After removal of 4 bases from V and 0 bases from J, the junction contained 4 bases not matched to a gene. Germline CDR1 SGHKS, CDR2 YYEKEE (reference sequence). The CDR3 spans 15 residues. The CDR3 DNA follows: TGTGCCAGCAGCCCGGGACAGGGGAGCTCCTACGAGCAGTACTTC. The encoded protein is CASSPGQGSSYEQYF.

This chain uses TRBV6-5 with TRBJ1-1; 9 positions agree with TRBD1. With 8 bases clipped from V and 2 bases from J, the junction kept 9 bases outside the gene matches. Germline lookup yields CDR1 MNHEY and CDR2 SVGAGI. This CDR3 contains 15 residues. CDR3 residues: CASRLGQGLNTEAFF. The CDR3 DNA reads TGTGCCAGCCGCCTCGGACAGGGGTTAAACACTGAAGCTTTCTTT.

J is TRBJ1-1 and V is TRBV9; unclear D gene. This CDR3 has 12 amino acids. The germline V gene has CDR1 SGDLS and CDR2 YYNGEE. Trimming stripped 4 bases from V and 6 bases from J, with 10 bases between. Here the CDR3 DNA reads TGTGCCAGCAGCCCTGGGTGGGCTGAAGCTTTCTTT. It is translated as CASSPGWAEAFF.

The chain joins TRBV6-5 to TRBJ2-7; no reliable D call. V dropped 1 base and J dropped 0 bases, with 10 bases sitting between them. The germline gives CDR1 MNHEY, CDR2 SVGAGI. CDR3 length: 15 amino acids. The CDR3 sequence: CASSYYGGTSYEQYF. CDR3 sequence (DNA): TGTGCCAGCAGTTACTACGGCGGAACCTCCTACGAGCAGTACTTC.

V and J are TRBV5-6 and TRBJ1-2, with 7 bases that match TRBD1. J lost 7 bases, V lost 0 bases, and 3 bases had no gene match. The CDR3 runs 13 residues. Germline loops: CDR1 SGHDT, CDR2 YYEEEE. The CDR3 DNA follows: TGTGCCAGCAGCTTGGGAGGGGGCCTTGGCTACACCTTC. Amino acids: CASSLGGGLGYTF.

The CDR3 bases are TGTGCCAGCAGCCCTACAGGGCACTATGGCTACACCTTC. It encodes CASSPTGHYGYTF. The genes are TRBV12-3 or TRBV12-4 and TRBJ1-2, with a possible D match to TRBD1 (6 bases). Trimming left V 6 bases short and J 3 bases short, with 11 bases between. CDR3 length equals 13 residues.

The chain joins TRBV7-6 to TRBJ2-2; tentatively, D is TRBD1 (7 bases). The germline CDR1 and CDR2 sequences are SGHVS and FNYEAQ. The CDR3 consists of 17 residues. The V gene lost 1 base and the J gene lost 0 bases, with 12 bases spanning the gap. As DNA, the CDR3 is TGTGCCAGCAGCTTAGGTCCCAGGGGGGCGAACACCGGGGAGCTGTTTTTT. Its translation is CASSLGPRGANTGELFF.

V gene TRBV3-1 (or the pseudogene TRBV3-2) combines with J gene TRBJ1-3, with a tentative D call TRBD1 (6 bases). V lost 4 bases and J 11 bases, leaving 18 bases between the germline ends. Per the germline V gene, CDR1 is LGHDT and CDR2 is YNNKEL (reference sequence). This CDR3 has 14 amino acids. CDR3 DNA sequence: TGTGCCAGCAGCCTACAGGGCCCTGGGTCCTCCATATATTTT. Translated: CASSLQGPGSSIYF.

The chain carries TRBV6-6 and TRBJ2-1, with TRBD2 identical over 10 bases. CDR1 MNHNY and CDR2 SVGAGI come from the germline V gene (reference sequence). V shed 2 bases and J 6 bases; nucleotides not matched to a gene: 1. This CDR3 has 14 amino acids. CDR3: CASSYKRGGNEQFF. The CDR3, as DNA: TGTGCCAGCAGTTACAAGCGGGGGGGCAATGAGCAGTTCTTC.

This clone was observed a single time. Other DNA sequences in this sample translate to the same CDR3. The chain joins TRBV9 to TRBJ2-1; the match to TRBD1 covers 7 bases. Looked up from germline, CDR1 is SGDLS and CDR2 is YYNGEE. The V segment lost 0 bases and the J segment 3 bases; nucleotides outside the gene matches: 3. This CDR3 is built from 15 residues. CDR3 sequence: CASSVEGGSYNEQFF. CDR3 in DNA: TGTGCCAGCAGCGTAGAAGGGGGCAGCTACAATGAGCAGTTCTTC.

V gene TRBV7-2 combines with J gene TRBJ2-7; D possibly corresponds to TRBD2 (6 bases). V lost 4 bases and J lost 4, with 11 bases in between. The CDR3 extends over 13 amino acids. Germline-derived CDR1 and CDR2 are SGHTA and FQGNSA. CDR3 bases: TGTGCCAGCAGCTATGGAGGGCCTTACGAGCAGTACTTC. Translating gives CASSYGGPYEQYF. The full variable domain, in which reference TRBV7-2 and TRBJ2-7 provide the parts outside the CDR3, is GAGVSQSPSNKVTEKGKDVELRCDPISGHTALYWYRQSLGQGLEFLIYFQGNSAPDKSGLPSDRFSAERTGGSVSTLTIQRTQQEDSAVYLCASSYGGPYEQYFGPGTRLTVT.

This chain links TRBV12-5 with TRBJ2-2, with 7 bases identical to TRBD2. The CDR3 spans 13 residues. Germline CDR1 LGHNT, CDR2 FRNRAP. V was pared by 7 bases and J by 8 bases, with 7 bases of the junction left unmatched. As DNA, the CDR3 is TGTGCTAGTGCCATCGGGGGGTCTGGGGAGCTGTTTTTT. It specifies CASAIGGSGELFF.

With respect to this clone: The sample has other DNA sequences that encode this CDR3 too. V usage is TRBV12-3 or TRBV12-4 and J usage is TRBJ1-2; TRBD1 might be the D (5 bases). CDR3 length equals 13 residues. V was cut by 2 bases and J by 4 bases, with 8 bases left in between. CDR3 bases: TGTGCCAGCAGTTTACAGGGACTCTATGGCTACACCTTC. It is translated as CASSLQGLYGYTF.

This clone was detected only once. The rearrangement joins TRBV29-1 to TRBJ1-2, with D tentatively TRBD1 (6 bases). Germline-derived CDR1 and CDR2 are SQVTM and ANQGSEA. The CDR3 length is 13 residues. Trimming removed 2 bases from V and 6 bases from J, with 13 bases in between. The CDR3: CSVESTGINGYTF. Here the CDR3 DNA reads TGCAGCGTTGAATCTACAGGGATCAATGGCTACACCTTC.

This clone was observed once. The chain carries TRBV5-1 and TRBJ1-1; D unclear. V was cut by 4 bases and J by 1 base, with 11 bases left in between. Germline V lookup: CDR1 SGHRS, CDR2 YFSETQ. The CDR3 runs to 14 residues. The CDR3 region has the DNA TGCGCCAGCAGCATTGGGCAGAGGAACACTGAAGCTTTCTTT. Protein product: CASSIGQRNTEAFF.

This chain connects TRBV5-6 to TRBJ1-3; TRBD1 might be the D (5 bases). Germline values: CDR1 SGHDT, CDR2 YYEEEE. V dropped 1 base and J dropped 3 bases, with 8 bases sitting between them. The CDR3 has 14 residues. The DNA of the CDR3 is TGTGCCAGCAGCTTGCAGGGAGGTGGAAACACCATATATTTT. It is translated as CASSLQGGGNTIYF. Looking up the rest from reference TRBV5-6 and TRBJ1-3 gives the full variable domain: DAGVTQSPTHLIKTRGQQVTLRCSPKSGHDTVSWYQQALGQGPQFIFQYYEEEERQRGNFPDRFSGHQFPNYSSELNVNALLLGDSALYLCASSLQGGGNTIYFGEGSWLTVV.

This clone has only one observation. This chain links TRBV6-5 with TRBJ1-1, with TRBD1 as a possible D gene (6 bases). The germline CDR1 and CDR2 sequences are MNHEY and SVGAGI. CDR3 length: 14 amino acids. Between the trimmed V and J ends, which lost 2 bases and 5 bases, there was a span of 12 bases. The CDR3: CASSYLTRGTEAFF. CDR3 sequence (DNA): TGTGCCAGCAGTTACCTTACCAGGGGTACTGAAGCTTTCTTT.

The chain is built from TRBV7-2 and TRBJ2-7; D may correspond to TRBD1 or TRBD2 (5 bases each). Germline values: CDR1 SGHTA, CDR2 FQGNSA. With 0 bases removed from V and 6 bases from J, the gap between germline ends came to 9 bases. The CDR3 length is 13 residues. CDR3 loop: CASSLAPGREQYF. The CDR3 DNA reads TGTGCCAGCAGCTTAGCTCCGGGGCGCGAGCAGTACTTC.

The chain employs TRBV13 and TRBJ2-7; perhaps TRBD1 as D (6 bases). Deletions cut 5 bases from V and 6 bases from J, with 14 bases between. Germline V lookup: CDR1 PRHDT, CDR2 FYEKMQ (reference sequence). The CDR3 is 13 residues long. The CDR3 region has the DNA TGTGCCAGCAGCACCCGGGACACGACCGAGCAGTACTTC. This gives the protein CASSTRDTTEQYF.

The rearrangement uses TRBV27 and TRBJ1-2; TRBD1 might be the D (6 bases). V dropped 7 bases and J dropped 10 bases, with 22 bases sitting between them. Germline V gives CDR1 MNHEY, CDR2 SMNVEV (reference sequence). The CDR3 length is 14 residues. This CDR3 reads CASKPGGQWVDYTF. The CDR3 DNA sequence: TGTGCCAGCAAACCCGGGGGGCAATGGGTCGACTACACCTTC.

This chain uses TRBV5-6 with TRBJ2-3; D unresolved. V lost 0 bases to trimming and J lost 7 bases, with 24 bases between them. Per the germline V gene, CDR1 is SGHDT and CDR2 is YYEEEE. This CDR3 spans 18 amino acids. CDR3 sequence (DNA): TGTGCCAGCAGCTTGGACCTCAACCCGGGCGGCCGTGGAAATACGCAGTATTTT. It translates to CASSLDLNPGGRGNTQYF.

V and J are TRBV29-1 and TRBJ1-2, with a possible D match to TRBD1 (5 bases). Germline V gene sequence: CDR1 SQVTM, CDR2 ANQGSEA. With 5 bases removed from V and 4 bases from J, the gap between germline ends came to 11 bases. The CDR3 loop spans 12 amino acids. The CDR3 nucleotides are TGCAGCGTTCAGGAGGGGTTCTATGGCTACACCTTC. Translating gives CSVQEGFYGYTF.

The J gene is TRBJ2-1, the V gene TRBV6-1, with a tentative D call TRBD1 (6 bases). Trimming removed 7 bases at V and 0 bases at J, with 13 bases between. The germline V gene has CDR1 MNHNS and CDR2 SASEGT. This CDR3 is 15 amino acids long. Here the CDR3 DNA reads TGTGCCAGCAAACCGACAGGAAGCTCCTACAATGAGCAGTTCTTC. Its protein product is CASKPTGSSYNEQFF.

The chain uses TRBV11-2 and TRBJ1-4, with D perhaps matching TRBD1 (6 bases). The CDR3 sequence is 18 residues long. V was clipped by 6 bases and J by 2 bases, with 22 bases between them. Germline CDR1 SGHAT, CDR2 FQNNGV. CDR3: CASREGRGRGGTNEKLFF. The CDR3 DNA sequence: TGTGCCAGCAGAGAGGGTCGGGGGCGCGGGGGCACTAATGAAAAACTGTTTTTT.

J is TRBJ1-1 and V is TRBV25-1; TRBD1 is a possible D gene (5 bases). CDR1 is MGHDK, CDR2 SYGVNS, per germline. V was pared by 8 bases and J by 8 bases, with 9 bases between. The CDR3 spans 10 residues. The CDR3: CASARTEAFF. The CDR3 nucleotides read TGTGCCAGCGCTAGGACAGAAGCTTTCTTT. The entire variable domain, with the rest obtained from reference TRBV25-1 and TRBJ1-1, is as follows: EADIYQTPRYLVIGTGKKITLECSQTMGHDKMYWYQQDPGMELHLIHYSYGVNSTEKGDLSSESTVSRIRTEHFPLTLESARPSHTSQYLCASARTEAFFGQGTRLTVV.